This T cell receptor beta chain was retrieved from a study of blood T cells in healthy people across ages. General study results and limits: Per million T cells, TCR beta diversity dropped roughly linearly as age increased. The study found more naive CD4+ cells and higher diversity in long-lived than aged donors.

This CDR3 has 15 amino acids. The V end lost 1 base, the J end lost 0 bases, and 8 bases lay between the germline ends. The germline CDR1 and CDR2 sequences are SEHNR and FQNEAQ (reference sequence). Through a sample-barcoded 5' primer and a J-beta primer mix, a second PCR was run for roughly 6 to 12 cycles. Each cDNA molecule received a tag from a template-switch adaptor that had 12 random nucleotides. Each CDR3 protein gets one entry after TCRdb re-called the 5' RACE reads with MiXCR. This sample has 800,000 to 950,000 distinct CDR3 sequences, with 45% to 50% found just once. This clonotype was seen more than once but under ten times. Its target is not known. Isolated per sample were at least 6 million PBMCs.

The chain links TRBV7-9 to TRBJ2-3; D is possibly TRBD1 (5 bases). The sequenced sample consisted of blood. The clonotype originates from a man aged 25-40 years in good health. CDR3 amino acids: CASSLETASTDTQYF. In nucleotides, the CDR3 is TGTGCCAGCAGCTTAGAGACAGCTAGCACAGATACGCAGTATTTT.